The rows below give T cell receptor beta chains drawn from one sample of a study. TCRdb reanalysed the RT-PCR reads using MiXCR and keeps one entry per CDR3 protein. Of almost 700,000 distinct CDR3 sequences in the sample, 12% to 15% were seen once. The material sequenced was memory CD4+ T cells from blood. All receptors derive from a female donor in good health, serving as a healthy control. Each CDR3 is given with its conserved first and last residue. The D gene is left open where the match is weak. Clone sizes are given selectively: once, few, many, or a class where the clone is expanded.

d_gene: -; v_gene: TRBV10-3; abundance: -; j_gene: TRBJ2-3; CDR3nt: TGTGCCATCAGTGGAAACAATGAGCAGTATTTT; CDR3aa: CAISGNNEQYF
d_gene: TRBD2; v_gene: TRBV5-1; abundance: -; j_gene: TRBJ2-5; CDR3nt: TGCGCCAGCAGCTTGGACTGGCAGGGAGGGCGGCAAGAGACCCAGTACTTC; CDR3aa: CASSLDWQGGRQETQYF
d_gene: TRBD1; v_gene: TRBV4-3; abundance: few; j_gene: TRBJ1-5; CDR3nt: TGCGCCAGCAGCCCGGGACAGACCCATCAGCCCCAGCATTTT; CDR3aa: CASSPGQTHQPQHF
d_gene: TRBD1; v_gene: TRBV9; abundance: few; j_gene: TRBJ1-6; CDR3nt: TGTGCCAGCAGGGACGACAGGGGGCTTTCACCCCTCCACTTT; CDR3aa: CASRDDRGLSPLHF
d_gene: TRBD2; v_gene: TRBV10-2; abundance: many; j_gene: TRBJ2-3; CDR3nt: TGCGCCAGCCTATTGGGGCTAGCGGGCTTCAGCACAGATACGCAGTATTTT; CDR3aa: CASLLGLAGFSTDTQYF
d_gene: -; v_gene: TRBV29-1; abundance: many; j_gene: TRBJ2-1; CDR3nt: TGCAGCGTGGTTATGCACAGGACGGCTGAGCAGTTCTTC; CDR3aa: CSVVMHRTAEQFF
d_gene: -; v_gene: TRBV20-1; abundance: many; j_gene: TRBJ2-7; CDR3nt: TGCAGTGCTAGACTAGCCGGATATAACTACGAGCAGTACTTC; CDR3aa: CSARLAGYNYEQYF
d_gene: -; v_gene: TRBV20-1; abundance: many; j_gene: TRBJ1-3; CDR3nt: TGCAGTGCTAGAGTCCCACAACTGAGCTCTGGAAACACCATATATTTT; CDR3aa: CSARVPQLSSGNTIYF
d_gene: -; v_gene: TRBV7-3; abundance: few; j_gene: TRBJ2-3; CDR3nt: TGTGCCAGCAGCAGGGAGTGGGCAGATACGCAGTATTTT; CDR3aa: CASSREWADTQYF
d_gene: -; v_gene: TRBV20-1; abundance: -; j_gene: TRBJ1-3; CDR3nt: TGCAGTGCTAGAGATTGGATGGGCAGCGCAGGGCGAAACACCATATATTTT; CDR3aa: CSARDWMGSAGRNTIYF
d_gene: TRBD1; v_gene: TRBV5-1; abundance: many; j_gene: TRBJ2-2; CDR3nt: TGCGCCAGCAGCTTGGCACAGGGGGACACCGGGGAGCTGTTTTTT; CDR3aa: CASSLAQGDTGELFF
d_gene: TRBD2; v_gene: TRBV9; abundance: few; j_gene: TRBJ2-5; CDR3nt: TGTGCCAGCAGCGTGGGACTAGCGGGAGCTGACCAAGAGACCCAGTACTTC; CDR3aa: CASSVGLAGADQETQYF
d_gene: TRBD1; v_gene: TRBV28; abundance: -; j_gene: TRBJ2-7; CDR3nt: TGTGCCAGCAGTAAATCGAGTACAGGGGCCTACGAGCAGTACTTC; CDR3aa: CASSKSSTGAYEQYF
d_gene: TRBD2; v_gene: TRBV7-2; abundance: many; j_gene: TRBJ2-2; CDR3nt: TGTGCCAGCAGCTTAGTCGCGGGAGGTGGGACCGGGGAGCTGTTTTTT; CDR3aa: CASSLVAGGGTGELFF
d_gene: -; v_gene: TRBV20-1; abundance: few; j_gene: TRBJ1-1; CDR3nt: TGCAGTGCTAGAGACGCTAGGACAGCTTTCACTGAAGCTTTCTTT; CDR3aa: CSARDARTAFTEAFF
d_gene: TRBD1; v_gene: TRBV20-1; abundance: -; j_gene: TRBJ2-1; CDR3nt: TGCAGTGCTAGCGGCAGGGGGCAAAATGAGCAGTTCTTC; CDR3aa: CSASGRGQNEQFF
d_gene: -; v_gene: TRBV5-1; abundance: few; j_gene: TRBJ2-7; CDR3nt: TGCGCCAGCGCTGGAGGTGCTAGTTCATACGAGCAGTACTTC; CDR3aa: CASAGGASSYEQYF
d_gene: -; v_gene: TRBV11-2; abundance: -; j_gene: TRBJ2-2; CDR3nt: TGTGCCAGCAGCTTAGACAGGGTGTATAACACCGGGGAGCTGTTTTTT; CDR3aa: CASSLDRVYNTGELFF
d_gene: TRBD2; v_gene: TRBV5-1; abundance: -; j_gene: TRBJ2-5; CDR3nt: TGCGCCAGCAGCCCAGGGACTAGCGGTGCGGGGACCCAGTACTTC; CDR3aa: CASSPGTSGAGTQYF
d_gene: -; v_gene: TRBV6-1; abundance: few; j_gene: TRBJ2-7; CDR3nt: TGTGCCAGCAGTGATAGCGTAGCCTACGAGCAGTACTTC; CDR3aa: CASSDSVAYEQYF